The next 24 T cell receptor beta chains were all read from a single sample in a study of T-cell reconstitution after alpha-beta-depleted transplantation in children. A TCRbeta library incorporating unique molecular identifiers was prepared. TCRdb reprocessed the PCR reads with MiXCR, giving one entry per CDR3 protein. The table includes approximately 110,000 distinct CDR3 sequences, about 23% detected once. Here the sequenced sample was PBMCs, mostly from graft donor cells, taken 180 days after TCRalphabeta/CD19-depleted stem cell transplant. These receptors came from a male patient between 2 and 10 years old who had a stem cell transplant for chronic granulomatous disease, so the T cells may come from the graft donor.

This clonotype occurred a few times. This chain uses TRBV5-1 with TRBJ2-7, with TRBD2 identical over 9 bases. V trimming: 6 bases; J trimming: 4 bases; junction bases outside the gene matches: 11. This CDR3 is 15 amino acids long. Germline assignment: CDR1 SGHRS and CDR2 YFSETQ. CDR3 bases: TGCGCCAGCACCTTCGGGAGTAGCGGGAGATACGAGCAGTACTTC. Amino acid sequence: CASTFGSSGRYEQYF.

The chain uses TRBV9 and TRBJ2-3, with D perhaps TRBD1 (6 bases). CDR1 and CDR2 (germline): SGDLS, YYNGEE. The CDR3 runs to 16 residues. Trimming left V 0 bases short and J 2 bases short, with 13 bases between. CDR3 DNA sequence: TGTGCCAGCAGCGTAGACCCAGGGGCAACCACAGATACGCAGTATTTT. The encoded protein is CASSVDPGATTDTQYF.

In this sample, this clonotype turned up a few times. The chain carries TRBV9 and TRBJ1-5; D not certain. The ends were cut back, 3 bases at V and 0 bases at J, with 7 bases in the middle. Germline CDR1 is SGDLS and CDR2 is YYNGEE. The CDR3 consists of 14 residues. CDR3 nucleotide sequence: TGTGCCAGCAGCGACACTGGTAGCAATCAGCCCCAGCATTTT. Translating gives CASSDTGSNQPQHF.

The sample holds a few counts of this clonotype. This chain joins TRBV28 and TRBJ2-7, with TRBD1 as a possible D gene (6 bases). The CDR3 is 14 residues long. V gave up 6 bases and J gave up 5 bases, with 17 bases separating them. The V gene's germline CDR1 is MDHEN and CDR2 SYDVKM. The CDR3 sequence is CASSPLGQSDEQYF. The CDR3 DNA reads TGTGCCAGCAGCCCGCTAGGACAGTCCGACGAGCAGTACTTC.

In its sample, this clonotype was seen a few times. The rearrangement joins TRBV6-4 to TRBJ2-2; D is undetermined. Germline loops: CDR1 MRHNA, CDR2 SNTAGT. The CDR3 runs to 13 residues. Trimming left V 6 bases short and J 5 bases short, with 10 bases between. The CDR3: CASRKPATGELFF. The DNA for the CDR3 is TGTGCCAGCAGAAAGCCCGCGACCGGGGAGCTGTTTTTT.

The V and J genes are TRBV12-3 or TRBV12-4 and TRBJ2-5; 8 positions agree with TRBD1. The length of the CDR3 is 14 residues. With V trimmed by 4 bases and J by 2 bases, 3 bases remained unmatched. DNA for the CDR3: TGTGCCAGCAGTTCCTGGACAGGGCAAGAGACCCAGTACTTC. Translating gives CASSSWTGQETQYF.

The V gene is TRBV6-1, the J gene TRBJ1-3, with 9 positions matching TRBD1. Per germline, CDR1 MNHNS and CDR2 SASEGT. V gave up 6 bases and J gave up 0 bases; unmatched junction bases: 6. There are 16 residues in the CDR3. The CDR3 sequence is CASSRTGAYSGNTIYF. The CDR3 DNA follows: TGTGCCAGCAGCAGGACAGGGGCCTACTCTGGAAACACCATATATTTT.

This sequence joins TRBV5-1 and TRBJ2-7; 7 positions match TRBD2. Trimming at V came to 2 bases and at J to 4 bases, leaving 3 bases not matched to a gene. The CDR3 runs to 13 residues. Germline V gene data show CDR1 as SGHRS and CDR2 as YFSETQ. CDR3 loop: CASSLREGYEQYF. Here the CDR3 DNA reads TGCGCCAGCAGCTTAAGGGAGGGATACGAGCAGTACTTC. The full variable domain, completed using reference TRBV5-1 and TRBJ2-7, is KAGVTQTPRYLIKTRGQQVTLSCSPISGHRSVSWYQQTPGQGLQFLFEYFSETQRNKGNFPGRFSGRQFSNSRSEMNVSTLELGDSALYLCASSLREGYEQYFGPGTRLTVT.

The rearrangement joins TRBV21-1 to TRBJ2-1; no check of the table's D call, TRBD1, against the DNA was made. TRBV21-1 is tagged as a pseudogene. This CDR3 contains 19 residues. DNA of the CDR3: TGTGCCAGCAGCAAACCAAAGGATGGGGGGGAGCCCTCCTACAATGAGCAGTTCTTC. This sequence encodes CASSKPKDGGEPSYNEQFF.

The rearrangement uses TRBV12-3 or TRBV12-4 and TRBJ1-5, with D unresolved. V was clipped by 1 base and J by 6 bases, with 7 bases between them. This CDR3 has 13 residues. The CDR3 bases are TGTGCCAGCAGTTTAGAAGTCGGTCAGCCCCAGCATTTT. Translation gives CASSLEVGQPQHF.

This clonotype has a single count. The chain is built from TRBV7-2 and TRBJ2-1, with D perhaps TRBD2 (6 bases). CDR1 is SGHTA, CDR2 FQGNSA, per germline. The V and J ends lost 5 bases and 7 bases respectively, with 21 bases between them. The CDR3 has 16 residues. CDR3 residues: CASSPVAETRENEQFF. For the CDR3, the DNA is TGTGCCAGCAGCCCCGTAGCGGAAACAAGGGAAAATGAGCAGTTCTTC.

J is TRBJ2-7 and V is TRBV19; 9 nucleotides line up with TRBD2. The germline gives CDR1 LNHDA, CDR2 SQIVND (reference sequence). The junction had 4 bases not matched to a gene; V was cut back by 7 bases and J by 0 bases. The CDR3 is made up of 14 amino acids. The CDR3 DNA reads as TGTGCCAGTAATCGAGCGGGGGGCTCCTACGAGCAGTACTTC. It yields the protein CASNRAGGSYEQYF.

This clonotype was recorded at least ten times. The chain combines TRBV20-1 with TRBJ1-4, with 8 positions matching TRBD1. Germline trimming cut 6 bases from V and 8 bases from J; bases unmatched to any gene: 11. This CDR3 has 14 amino acids. Germline CDR1 and CDR2: DFQATT and SNEGSKA (reference sequence). The CDR3 DNA reads TGCAGTGCATGGCTCCAGGGGGCGGGGGAAAAACTGTTTTTT. It encodes CSAWLQGAGEKLFF.

The sample holds many counts of this clonotype. The chain is built from TRBV12-3 or TRBV12-4 and TRBJ2-3; 7 bases are shared with TRBD1. V was clipped by 5 bases and J by 4 bases; unmatched bases: 15. The CDR3 length is 17 residues. The CDR3 coding sequence is TGTGCCAGCAGTATGATGGTCCCTCTGAGGGGGCCAGATACGCAGTATTTT. It encodes CASSMMVPLRGPDTQYF.

The sample holds many counts of this clonotype. The chain uses TRBV5-1 and TRBJ2-5; D is possibly TRBD1 (6 bases). This CDR3 region has 14 residues. V shed 4 bases and J shed 2 bases, with 12 bases lying between them. Germline CDR1 is SGHRS and CDR2 is YFSETQ. In DNA, the CDR3 is TGCGCCAGCAGCAACACAGGGATACAAGAGACCCAGTACTTC. It specifies CASSNTGIQETQYF.

This sequence joins TRBV15 and TRBJ1-5; D is ambiguous. This CDR3 has 13 residues. V was trimmed by 0 bases and J by 4 bases, leaving 4 bases between them. The V gene's germline CDR1 is LNHNV and CDR2 YYDKDF (reference sequence). CDR3 sequence reads: CATSREGNQPQHF. CDR3 sequence (DNA): TGTGCCACCAGCAGAGAAGGGAATCAGCCCCAGCATTTT.

This clonotype was counted at least ten times. The chain recombines TRBV9 with TRBJ2-3; D is uncertain. The CDR3 sequence is 15 residues long. V was cut by 3 bases and J by 1 base, with 12 bases left in between. Germline CDR1 and CDR2: SGDLS and YYNGEE. The CDR3 spells CASSAPGPGTDTQYF. The CDR3 DNA follows: TGTGCCAGCAGCGCACCAGGTCCGGGCACAGATACGCAGTATTTT.

This clonotype has more than one count but fewer than ten. The J gene is TRBJ2-7, the V gene TRBV27; unclear D gene. V was pared by 5 bases and J by 3 bases, with 11 bases between. Per germline, CDR1 MNHEY and CDR2 SMNVEV (reference sequence). This CDR3 has 13 residues. This CDR3 reads CASSPNVNYEQYF. CDR3 nucleotides: TGTGCCAGCAGTCCTAACGTAAACTACGAGCAGTACTTC.

The sample holds many counts of this clonotype. The chain links TRBV20-1 to TRBJ1-1; D is perhaps TRBD1 (6 bases). This CDR3 has 13 amino acids. V dropped 6 bases and J dropped 1 base, with 12 bases sitting between them. Per the germline V gene, CDR1 is DFQATT and CDR2 is SNEGSKA (reference sequence). The CDR3 bases are TGCAGTGCGCAACCGACAGGGAACACTGAAGCTTTCTTT. As protein: CSAQPTGNTEAFF.

This clonotype was counted ten times or more. The chain is built from TRBV20-1 and TRBJ2-3; D gene ambiguous. The V end lost 1 base, the J end lost 2 bases, and 4 bases lay between the germline ends. CDR3 length: 12 amino acids. Germline CDR1 is DFQATT and CDR2 is SNEGSKA (reference sequence). CDR3 in amino acids: CSARVPTDTQYF. The DNA of the CDR3 is TGCAGTGCTAGAGTCCCCACAGATACGCAGTATTTT.

In this sample, this clonotype turned up many times. CDR3 bases: TGTGCCAGCAGCAAGGCAGAGGGGGGGGGAAGACAGTTCTTC. Protein sequence: CASSKAEGGGRQFF. The genes are TRBV7-9 and TRBJ2-1; possibly TRBD2 for D (7 bases). The CDR3 consists of 14 residues. V was pared by 5 bases and J by 13 bases, with 21 bases between. CDR1 and CDR2 from the germline V gene are SEHNR and FQNEAQ (reference sequence).

This clonotype was observed a few times. The V call is TRBV7-2, the J call TRBJ1-6; D remains ambiguous. Between the trimmed V and J ends, which lost 5 bases and 6 bases, there was a span of 11 bases. Germline V CDR1 and CDR2: SGHTA, FQGNSA. The CDR3 spans 14 residues. The CDR3 DNA is TGTGCCAGCAGCACCCTAGGGAGTAATTCACCCCTCCACTTT. This codes for CASSTLGSNSPLHF.

The chain has TRBV12-3 or TRBV12-4 and TRBJ2-1; D possibly corresponds to TRBD2 (7 bases). V was trimmed by 6 bases and J by 6 bases, leaving 21 bases between them. CDR3 length: 16 residues. The chain's CDR3 is CASSLARGGVGNEQFF. CDR3 coding DNA: TGTGCCAGCAGCCTAGCCAGGGGAGGGGTCGGCAATGAGCAGTTCTTC.

This clonotype was recorded many times. The chain couples TRBV7-3 to TRBJ2-5, with D tentatively TRBD2 (5 bases). In germline, CDR1 is SGHTA, CDR2 FQGTGA. The V end was cut by 5 bases, the J end by 1 base, with 14 bases between. CDR3 length: 15 residues. DNA of the CDR3: TGTGCCAGCAGCCCTGAGGGCGGCAGCCAAGAGACCCAGTACTTC. It encodes CASSPEGGSQETQYF.